This T cell receptor (beta chain) was captured by sequencing in a study of CD8 T cells in Susac syndrome. The CD8+ and CD4+ T cells were isolated magnetically using a negative isolation approach, whereas the TEMRA cells were enriched by FACS. With 5 bases clipped from V and 6 bases from J, the junction kept 9 bases outside the gene matches. CDR3 size: 15 residues. Reverse transcription of about 0.5 to 1 ug RNA used random hexamers. By means of immunoSEQ multiplex PCR, TCR beta CDR3 spanning 54 Vbeta and 13 Jbeta underwent amplification. TCRdb fed the immunoSEQ multiplex PCR reads into MiXCR, producing one record per CDR3 protein. The data hold around 190,000 distinct CDR3 sequences, with about 94% observed a single time.

The TCR sequence derives from a human donor in good health. The chain recombines TRBV12-3 or TRBV12-4 with TRBJ2-5; 10 bases agree with TRBD2. Sample: CD4+ T cells from PBMCs. The CDR3 spells CASSRGAGGPQTQYF. The CDR3 region has the DNA TGTGCCAGCAGTCGGGGAGCGGGGGGGCCACAGACCCAGTACTTC.